These 29 T cell receptor beta chains share one sample of origin, sequenced in a study of long-term antiretroviral therapy in people with HIV. Researchers report immunoSEQ v3.0 was run at survey level. TCRdb's table, derived via immunoSEQ multiplex PCR, lists solely in-frame clones and lacks some. The sample carries fewer than 40,000 clones, approximately 86% recorded once. Sequenced material: unsorted PBMCs, taken just before starting antiretroviral therapy. The source is a woman under 30 with HIV.

CDR3 in amino acids: CASSPQGMVAKNIQYF. CDR3 coding DNA: TGTGCCAGCAGCCCTCAGGGAATGGTCGCCAAAAACATTCAGTACTTC. This chain links TRBV27 with TRBJ2-4; perhaps TRBD1 as D (5 bases). Germline values: CDR1 MNHEY, CDR2 SMNVEV (reference sequence). Trimming took 6 bases from V and 1 from J, leaving 16 bases between them. The CDR3 consists of 16 residues.

The chain links TRBV18 to TRBJ1-1; a weak D match, TRBD1 (6 bases). The V and J ends lost 3 bases and 6 bases respectively, with 11 bases between them. From germline, CDR1 is KGHSH and CDR2 LQKENI. The CDR3 runs to 13 residues. The CDR3 reads CASSPGGGSEAFF. The CDR3 nucleotides are TGTGCCAGCTCACCGGGGGGGGGCTCTGAAGCTTTCTTT.

This chain joins TRBV5-1 and TRBJ1-1; weak D call: TRBD1 (5 bases). From germline, CDR1 is SGHRS and CDR2 YFSETQ. The CDR3 is 14 amino acids. V lost 3 bases and J lost 1, with 10 bases in between. The CDR3 bases are TGCGCCAGCAGCTGGAGGGGACCGAACACTGAAGCTTTCTTT. Residues: CASSWRGPNTEAFF.

The rearrangement uses TRBV19 and TRBJ2-7; possibly TRBD1 for D (6 bases). This CDR3 has 17 residues. CDR1 LNHDA and CDR2 SQIVND come from the germline V gene (reference sequence). Trimming cost V 1 base and J 3 bases, with 19 bases left between them. The CDR3 sequence is CASSIALSGVRGYEQYF. CDR3 sequence (DNA): TGTGCCAGTAGTATAGCATTGTCAGGGGTCCGCGGCTACGAGCAGTACTTC.

The table lists this clone with a count of one. V usage is TRBV7-3 and J usage is TRBJ2-4; D perhaps matches TRBD2 (5 bases). Germline V gene lookup returns CDR1 SGHTA and CDR2 FQGTGA. V was cut by 4 bases and J by 7 bases, with 11 bases left in between. The CDR3 loop spans 13 amino acids. CDR3 in amino acids: CASSSSGGNIQYF. The CDR3 DNA follows: TGTGCCAGCAGCTCCTCGGGCGGGAACATTCAGTACTTC.

This chain links TRBV7-2 with TRBJ2-7, with D uncertain. This CDR3 is built from 13 residues. V was shortened by 1 base and J by 3 bases, with 7 bases between the two germline ends. Germline values: CDR1 SGHTA, CDR2 FQGNSA. The CDR3, as DNA: TGTGCCAGCAGCTTAGTGGGATTCTACGAGCAGTACTTC. It is translated as CASSLVGFYEQYF.

The genes are TRBV7-9 and TRBJ2-2; D is uncertain. V lost 4 bases, J lost 4 bases, and 10 bases lay in between. The CDR3 is made up of 14 amino acids. Germline V gives CDR1 SEHNR, CDR2 FQNEAQ (reference sequence). The CDR3 bases are TGTGCCAGCAGCTACCTATCTACCACCGGGGAGCTGTTTTTT. It specifies CASSYLSTTGELFF.

The chain links TRBV7-2 to TRBJ2-7; D gene uncertain. CDR3 length: 14 amino acids. Trimming cost V 1 base and J 4 bases, with 11 bases left between them. Germline V gene data show CDR1 as SGHTA and CDR2 as FQGNSA. The CDR3 loop reads CASSLVKGAYEQYF. In DNA, the CDR3 is TGTGCCAGCAGCTTAGTGAAGGGTGCATACGAGCAGTACTTC.

The genes are TRBV7-2 and TRBJ1-5; possibly TRBD1 for D (5 bases). CDR3 size: 14 residues. The ends were cut back, 5 bases at V and 2 bases at J, with 10 bases in the middle. CDR1 is SGHTA and CDR2 is FQGNSA in the germline V gene. This chain's CDR3 is CASSPGKGNQPQHF. Written as DNA, the CDR3 is TGTGCCAGCAGCCCAGGGAAAGGCAATCAGCCCCAGCATTTT.

The rearrangement uses TRBV7-3 and TRBJ1-1; no clear D gene. The CDR3 runs 13 residues. Germline lookup yields CDR1 SGHTA and CDR2 FQGTGA. V was clipped by 5 bases and J by 1 base, with 8 bases between them. CDR3 loop: CASSRAGNTEAFF. CDR3 coding DNA: TGTGCCAGCAGCCGAGCAGGGAACACTGAAGCTTTCTTT.

The J gene is TRBJ2-7, the V gene TRBV7-2; D not resolved. CDR1 SGHTA and CDR2 FQGNSA come from the germline V gene. V lost 1 base, J lost 3 bases, and 13 bases lay in between. The CDR3 is made up of 15 amino acids. CDR3 nucleotides: TGTGCCAGCAGCTTAGTGCTACAATCTAGCTACGAGCAGTACTTC. Protein: CASSLVLQSSYEQYF.

The genes are TRBV5-1 and TRBJ2-7; the D is unclear. The CDR3 loop spans 15 amino acids. Trimming took 0 bases from V and 5 from J, leaving 15 bases between them. CDR1 and CDR2 (germline): SGHRS, YFSETQ. In nucleotides, the CDR3 is TGCGCCAGCAGCTTGGGTCCAGCCCTGAGAGACGAGCAGTACTTC. Its protein is CASSLGPALRDEQYF.

J is TRBJ2-7 and V is TRBV4-1, with 11 nucleotides matching TRBD1. Looked up from germline, CDR1 is MGHRA and CDR2 is YSYEKL. Trimming at V came to 3 bases and at J to 2 bases, leaving 3 bases not matched to a gene. CDR3 length equals 15 residues. The CDR3 coding sequence is TGCGCCAGCAGCCACGGGACAGGGGGTACCTACGAGCAGTACTTC. It yields the protein CASSHGTGGTYEQYF.

The chain has TRBV4-2 and TRBJ1-4; D ambiguous. Trimming pared 4 bases from V and 0 bases from J, leaving 6 bases between. The CDR3 is 14 residues long. From germline, CDR1 is LGHNA and CDR2 YNFKEQ. The CDR3 reads CASSLEATNEKLFF. The CDR3 DNA is TGTGCCAGCAGCCTAGAAGCAACTAATGAAAAACTGTTTTTT.

The V gene is TRBV4-3, the J gene TRBJ2-1, with 11 nucleotides matching TRBD2. The CDR3 covers 16 residues. The junction had 5 bases not matched to a gene; V was cut back by 1 base and J by 6 bases. CDR1 is LGHNA and CDR2 is YSLEER in the germline V gene. The CDR3 loop reads CASSQGEGTSGNEQFF. The CDR3 nucleotides read TGCGCCAGCAGCCAAGGGGAAGGGACTAGCGGCAATGAGCAGTTCTTC.

The chain combines TRBV9 with TRBJ2-7; 10 bases align to TRBD2. This CDR3 comprises 17 residues. Trimming cost V 0 bases and J 5 bases; bases outside gene matches: 11. Per germline, CDR1 SGDLS and CDR2 YYNGEE. The CDR3 bases are TGTGCCAGCAGCGTAGACCCAGCGGGAGGGCCGAGGAACGAGCAGTACTTC. Amino acids: CASSVDPAGGPRNEQYF.

The CDR3 DNA reads TGCGCCAGCAGCCTACCCCGGGCAGGAGAGCTGTTTTTT. Translated, it gives CASSLPRAGELFF. This chain connects TRBV4-3 to TRBJ2-2; no firm D call. CDR3 length: 13 residues. V lost 4 bases to trimming and J lost 11 bases, with 14 bases between them. Germline V lookup: CDR1 LGHNA, CDR2 YSLEER.

This chain uses TRBV6-6 with TRBJ2-7; 12 bases line up with TRBD2. Germline V gives CDR1 MNHNY, CDR2 SVGAGI (reference sequence). Trimming at V came to 4 bases and at J to 7 bases, leaving 5 bases not matched to a gene. This CDR3 has 14 residues. In nucleotides, the CDR3 is TGTGCCAGCAGTTTTCTAGCGGGAGGGGGTGAGCAGTACTTC. It codes for CASSFLAGGGEQYF.

The J gene is TRBJ2-1, the V gene TRBV28; no definite D call. The germline CDR1 and CDR2 sequences are MDHEN and SYDVKM. The CDR3 consists of 16 residues. Trimming removed 6 bases from V and 9 bases from J, with 24 bases in between. The CDR3 reads CASRPPLGTIGSEQFF. The CDR3 DNA follows: TGTGCCAGCAGGCCGCCTCTGGGTACTATAGGTAGTGAGCAGTTCTTC.

The chain couples TRBV5-1 to TRBJ2-2; TRBD1 matches 8 bases. Germline CDR1 is SGHRS and CDR2 is YFSETQ. This CDR3 comprises 17 residues. Trimming removed 4 bases from V and 4 bases from J; junction bases left unmatched: 12. DNA for the CDR3: TGCGCCAGCAGCCCCGGAGTTTCACAGGGGGTCACCGGGGAGCTGTTTTTT. Protein sequence: CASSPGVSQGVTGELFF.

The chain carries TRBV7-2 and TRBJ1-2; no definite D call. CDR1 SGHTA and CDR2 FQGNSA come from the germline V gene. Trimming pared 3 bases from V and 5 bases from J, leaving 7 bases between. The length of the CDR3 is 12 residues. The chain's CDR3 is CASSLGSYGYTF. CDR3 nucleotides: TGTGCCAGCAGCTTGGGGTCTTATGGCTACACCTTC.

V and J are TRBV6-1 and TRBJ1-2; the match to TRBD1 covers 8 bases. CDR3 length equals 16 residues. J lost 3 bases, V lost 0 bases, and 6 bases had no gene match. Germline-derived CDR1 and CDR2 are MNHNS and SASEGT. The CDR3 DNA reads TGTGCCAGCAGTGAAGCGCGCAGGGGGCTTGACTATGGCTACACCTTC. This encodes CASSEARRGLDYGYTF.

This chain joins TRBV27 and TRBJ2-1; D unclear. V shed 0 bases and J shed 8 bases, with 11 bases lying between them. The CDR3 sequence is 14 residues long. Per germline, CDR1 MNHEY and CDR2 SMNVEV (reference sequence). CDR3 loop: CASSLSRGADEQFF. DNA of the CDR3: TGTGCCAGCAGTTTATCCCGCGGTGCCGATGAGCAGTTCTTC.

CDR3 protein: CATSRRTGRGTDTQYF. The CDR3 nucleotides are TGTGCCACCAGCAGGAGGACAGGGAGGGGAACAGATACGCAGTATTTT. The chain recombines TRBV15 with TRBJ2-3, with D possibly TRBD1 on 8 matching bases. Germline assignment: CDR1 LNHNV and CDR2 YYDKDF (reference sequence). This CDR3 has 16 amino acids. V lost 3 bases to trimming and J lost 3 bases, with 16 bases between them. The whole variable domain, filled in from reference TRBV15 and TRBJ2-3, reads DAMVIQNPRYQVTQFGKPVTLSCSQTLNHNVMYWYQQKSSQAPKLLFHYYDKDFNNEADTPDNFQSRRPNTSFCFLDIRSPGLGDTAMYLCATSRRTGRGTDTQYFGPGTRLTVL.

This sequence joins TRBV27 and TRBJ1-1, with D hard to call. Trimming stripped 3 bases from V and 1 base from J, with 12 bases between. CDR1 and CDR2 (germline): MNHEY, SMNVEV (reference sequence). The CDR3 length is 15 residues. The CDR3 nucleotides are TGTGCCAGCAGTTTTAGCTCGCGACAGAACACTGAAGCTTTCTTT. Translation: CASSFSSRQNTEAFF.

The gene calls are TRBV4-3 and TRBJ1-3; no definite D call. Germline V gene sequence: CDR1 LGHNA, CDR2 YSLEER. The CDR3 is 16 amino acids. Trimming shortened V by 2 bases and J by 0 bases, and 11 bases separated the two germline ends. CDR3 amino acids: CASSQRPGNSGNTIYF. The DNA of the CDR3 is TGCGCCAGCAGCCAACGGCCCGGGAACTCTGGAAACACCATATATTTT.

This chain uses TRBV19 with TRBJ2-5, with a tentative D call TRBD2 (6 bases). Germline CDR1 and CDR2: LNHDA and SQIVND (reference sequence). The CDR3 loop spans 14 amino acids. V lost 7 bases and J 2 bases, leaving 14 bases between the germline ends. CDR3: CASMVRAGQETQYF. The CDR3 DNA reads TGTGCCAGTATGGTCCGGGCGGGACAAGAGACCCAGTACTTC.

In its sample, this clone was seen once. The genes are TRBV6-5 and TRBJ1-5, with D maybe TRBD1 (5 bases). This CDR3 spans 15 amino acids. V lost 6 bases to trimming and J lost 2 bases, with 14 bases between them. Per the germline V gene, CDR1 is MNHEY and CDR2 is SVGAGI. The DNA for the CDR3 is TGTGCCAGCAGCCCGGGGGGTTTGGGCAATCAGCCCCAGCATTTT. This encodes CASSPGGLGNQPQHF.

The CDR3 here is CASIRTPGLAGGTDTQYF. CDR3 nucleotides: TGTGCCAGCATCCGCACCCCCGGACTAGCGGGAGGCACAGATACGCAGTATTTT. The rearrangement uses TRBV27 and TRBJ2-3, with 13 bases that match TRBD2. Germline values: CDR1 MNHEY, CDR2 SMNVEV (reference sequence). V lost 7 bases, J lost 1 base, and 11 bases stayed unmatched. The CDR3 contains 18 residues.